This T cell receptor beta chain originates from a study of cytomegalovirus exposure and HLA in healthy donors. The PCR ran on 60 Vbeta and 13 Jbeta primers. Clones were sequenced by immunoSEQ multiplex PCR, and TCRdb holds only the in-frame ones, with some missing. The sample consists of 150,000 to 200,000 clones, approximately 11% of them appearing once. Germline-derived CDR1 and CDR2 are SGHNT and YYREEE (reference sequence). This CDR3 region has 14 residues. V lost 3 bases, J lost 3 bases, and 4 bases stayed unmatched. This clone was counted only a few times. Its matching antigen is unknown. Other DNA variants within this sample encode the same CDR3. Whole-study results and caveats: The listing of 150 to 200 TCR beta chains classed them as cytomegalovirus-associated.

The TCR sequence derives from a man between 45 and 60 years old in good health and CMV-seropositive. The gene calls are TRBV5-4 and TRBJ2-3, with TRBD1 matching over 7 bases. The sequenced sample consisted of PBMCs. The CDR3 here is CASSSRQGTDTQYF. CDR3 coding DNA: TGTGCCAGCAGCTCCCGACAGGGTACAGATACGCAGTATTTT.